The rows below give T cell receptor beta chains drawn from one sample of a study of CD8 T cells in ankylosing spondylitis. TCRdb used MiXCR to reprocess the 5' RACE reads, holding one entry per CDR3 protein. The sample records some 140,000 distinct CDR3 sequences, about 15% being singletons. The sample taken for sequencing was blood, either unsorted or a sorted T cell fraction (not recorded which). The receptors stem from a male donor with ankylosing spondylitis. The CDR3 runs from the conserved cysteine through the conserved F or W. The D gene is left open where the match is weak. Clone size is shown for a subset of rows, as once, few, many or a class of expanded clone.

clone size | J gene | V gene | D gene | CDR3 protein | CDR3 DNA
NA | TRBJ2-1 | TRBV20-1 | NA | CSADHNEQFF | TGCAGTGCGGACCACAATGAGCAGTTCTTC
few | TRBJ1-3 | TRBV24-1 | NA | CATLGEQGRGSGNTIYF | TGTGCCACCCTGGGAGAGCAGGGCAGGGGATCTGGAAACACCATATATTTT
NA | TRBJ2-1 | TRBV27 | TRBD2 | CASSLLLADNEQFF | TGTGCCAGCAGTTTATTGCTAGCGGACAATGAGCAGTTCTTC
many | TRBJ2-7 | TRBV29-1 | NA | CSVEGVPGYSYEQYF | TGCAGCGTTGAAGGCGTTCCAGGGTACAGCTACGAGCAGTACTTC
few | TRBJ1-5 | TRBV6-5 | NA | CASSYSVRLSGDSNQPQHF | TGTGCCAGCAGTTACTCGGTGCGACTTAGTGGGGATAGCAATCAGCCCCAGCATTTT
many | TRBJ2-5 | TRBV14 | TRBD2 | CASSQGLAGGSNQYF | TGTGCCAGCAGCCAAGGACTAGCGGGGGGGTCTAACCAGTACTTC
NA | TRBJ2-3 | TRBV7-9 | NA | CASSSLSDPTDTQYF | TGTGCCAGCAGCTCTCTTAGCGACCCCACAGATACGCAGTATTTT
few | TRBJ2-1 | TRBV4-1 | TRBD2 | CASSDRDYPNEQFF | TGCGCCAGCAGCGACCGGGACTATCCCAATGAGCAGTTCTTC
few | TRBJ2-5 | TRBV29-1 | TRBD2 | CSAGLGRPQETQYF | TGCAGCGCAGGACTCGGGAGGCCCCAAGAGACCCAGTACTTC
NA | TRBJ2-7 | TRBV4-1 | NA | CASSQGGQSEQYF | TGCGCCAGCAGCCAAGGGGGGCAGTCAGAGCAGTACTTC
NA | TRBJ2-4 | TRBV6-5 | NA | CASSYSGDNIQYF | TGTGCCAGCAGTTACTCGGGAGATAACATTCAGTACTTC
many | TRBJ2-2 | TRBV10-3 | NA | CAISGYLGDDTGELFF | TGTGCCATCAGCGGCTATCTGGGTGACGACACCGGGGAGCTGTTTTTT
many | TRBJ2-2 | TRBV4-1 | NA | CASSQGRNTGELFF | TGCGCCAGCAGCCAAGGACGGAACACCGGGGAGCTGTTTTTT
NA | TRBJ2-6 | TRBV11-1 | TRBD1 | CASSSNRDRGGTGANVLTF | TGTGCCAGCAGCTCCAACCGGGACAGGGGAGGCACTGGGGCCAACGTCCTGACTTTC
NA | TRBJ2-2 | TRBV24-1 | NA | CATRDNTGELFF | TGTGCCACCAGGGATAACACCGGGGAGCTGTTTTTT
many | TRBJ2-1 | TRBV9 | NA | CASSVALGAECF | NA
NA | TRBJ2-7 | TRBV27 | TRBD1 | CASSEPGQGFYEQYF | TGTGCCAGCAGTGAACCGGGACAGGGGTTTTACGAGCAGTACTTC
many | TRBJ2-5 | TRBV11-2 | NA | CASSNGLLQETQYF | TGTGCCAGCAGCAACGGACTACTCCAAGAGACCCAGTACTTC
NA | TRBJ1-4 | TRBV5-6 | TRBD1 | CASSLSGTGYEKLFF | TGTGCCAGCAGCTTGAGCGGGACAGGGTATGAAAAACTGTTTTTT
few | TRBJ2-1 | TRBV27 | TRBD2 | CATHGTSPYNEQFF | TGTGCCACGCATGGGACTAGCCCCTACAATGAGCAGTTCTTC
NA | TRBJ2-1 | TRBV9 | NA | CASSLGGTLYNEQFF | TGTGCCAGCAGCCTTGGCGGGACTCTGTACAATGAGCAGTTCTTC
NA | TRBJ2-7 | TRBV9 | TRBD1 | CASSPRDRSYEQYF | TGTGCCAGCAGCCCCAGGGACAGGTCCTACGAGCAGTACTTC
NA | TRBJ2-1 | TRBV3-1 | TRBD2 | CASSQRGDEQFF | TGTGCCAGCAGCCAACGGGGGGATGAGCAGTTCTTC
NA | TRBJ2-3 | TRBV15 | TRBD1 | CATSRTGGATDTQYF | TGTGCCACCAGCAGGACAGGGGGCGCGACAGATACGCAGTATTTT
many | TRBJ2-6 | TRBV11-2 | NA | CASSNWERSSGANVLTF | TGTGCCAGCAGCAACTGGGAGCGGAGCTCTGGGGCCAACGTCCTGACTTTC
NA | TRBJ2-5 | TRBV10-3 | NA | CAIFDGRLETQYF | TGTGCCATCTTTGACGGGAGACTAGAGACCCAGTACTTC
few | TRBJ2-5 | TRBV7-9 | NA | CASSLTPGETQYF | TGTGCCAGCAGCTTAACTCCTGGAGAGACCCAGTACTTC
few | TRBJ2-2 | TRBV24-1 | NA | CATSDYEGGRTPGSCFF | NA
NA | TRBJ2-7 | TRBV27 | NA | CASSPRGRHYEQYF | TGTGCCAGCAGCCCGCGGGGCCGCCACTACGAGCAGTACTTC
NA | TRBJ2-2 | TRBV7-6 | NA | CASSLHRNTGELFF | TGTGCCAGCAGCTTGCATCGGAACACCGGGGAGCTGTTTTTT
few | TRBJ2-3 | TRBV27 | NA | CASGEMTQYF | TGTGCCAGCGGAGAAATGACGCAGTATTTT
few | TRBJ2-7 | TRBV11-1 | TRBD2 | CASSLGAGTSGRAIPYEQYF | TGTGCCAGCAGCTTAGGGGCGGGGACTAGCGGGAGAGCAATCCCCTACGAGCAGTACTTC